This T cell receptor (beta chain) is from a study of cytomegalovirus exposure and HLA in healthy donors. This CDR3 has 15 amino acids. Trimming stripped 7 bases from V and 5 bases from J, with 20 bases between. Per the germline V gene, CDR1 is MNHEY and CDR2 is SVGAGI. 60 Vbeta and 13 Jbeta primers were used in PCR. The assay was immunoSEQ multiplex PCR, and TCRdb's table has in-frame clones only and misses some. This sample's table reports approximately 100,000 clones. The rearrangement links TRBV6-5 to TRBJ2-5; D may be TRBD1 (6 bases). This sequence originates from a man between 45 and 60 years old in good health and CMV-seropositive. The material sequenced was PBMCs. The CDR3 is CASNPGDLGMETQYF. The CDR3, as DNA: TGTGCCAGCAACCCAGGGGACCTAGGTATGGAGACCCAGTACTTC.